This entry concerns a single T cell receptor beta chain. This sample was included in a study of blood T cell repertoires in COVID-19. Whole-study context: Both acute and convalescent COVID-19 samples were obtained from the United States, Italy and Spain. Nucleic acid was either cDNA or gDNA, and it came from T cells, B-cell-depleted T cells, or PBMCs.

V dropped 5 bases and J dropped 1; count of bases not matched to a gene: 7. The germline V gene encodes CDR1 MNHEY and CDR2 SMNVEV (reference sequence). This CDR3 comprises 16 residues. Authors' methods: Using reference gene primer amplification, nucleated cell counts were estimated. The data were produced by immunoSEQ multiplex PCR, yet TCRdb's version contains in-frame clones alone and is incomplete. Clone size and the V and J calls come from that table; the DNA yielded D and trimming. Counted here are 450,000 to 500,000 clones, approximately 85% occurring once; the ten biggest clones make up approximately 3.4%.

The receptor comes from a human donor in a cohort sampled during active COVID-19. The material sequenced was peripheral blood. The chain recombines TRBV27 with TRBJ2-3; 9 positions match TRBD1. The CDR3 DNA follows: TGTGCCAGCAGTCCCGACCGGGACAGGGGCACAGATACGCAGTATTTT. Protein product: CASSPDRDRGTDTQYF.